The rows below give T cell receptor beta chains drawn from one sample of a study of PD-1 blockade in classical Hodgkin lymphoma. Sequencing used immunoSEQ multiplex PCR; TCRdb keeps in-frame clones, though not all of them. The sample holds 90,000 to 100,000 clones, approximately 92% seen once. Sequenced material: peripheral blood mononuclear cells (PBMCs), taken before the second cycle of nivolumab. Receptors were obtained from a human donor with classical Hodgkin lymphoma. Each CDR3 is given with its conserved first and last residue. Each record gives: V gene, J gene, CDR3 protein.

TRBV19,TRBJ2-7,CASKNSSYEQYF
TRBV11-2,TRBJ2-2,CASSREPGVGELFF
TRBV7-8,NA,CASSLKGLADEQYF
TRBV28,TRBJ1-4,CASSFPGPGQGANRLFF
TRBV28,TRBJ1-5,CASGKGVFSNQPQHF
TRBV29-1,TRBJ2-1,CSVARTNYNEQFF
TRBV19,TRBJ1-5,CASSIGGGAVRQPQHF
TRBV15,TRBJ2-7,CATSRDRQGLGEQYF
TRBV28,TRBJ2-1,CASSFTAGQNEQFF
TRBV10-1,TRBJ1-1,CASSEFSEGTGRKTEAFF
TRBV5-8,TRBJ2-5,CASSLFQVRETQYF
TRBV25-1,TRBJ2-1,CASSGGPGNEQFF
TRBV10-3,TRBJ2-7,CAISSQGYEQYF
TRBV28,TRBJ1-2,CASSPTGSSRGYTF
TRBV15,TRBJ2-5,CATSRPQRHFQETQYF
TRBV5-4,TRBJ2-4,CASSTLAGAEYF
TRBV28,TRBJ1-5,CASSLWTEGSNQPQHF
TRBV6-1,TRBJ1-1,CASRLPWENTEAFF
TRBV19,TRBJ1-1,CASTADRGRQNTEAFF
TRBV4-1,TRBJ2-1,CASSQADALGGQFF
TRBV28,TRBJ2-7,CASSPPGQGAYEQYF
TRBV2,TRBJ2-7,CASSGLGGVYEQYF